This T cell receptor (beta chain) was sequenced for a study of beta chain features in type 1 diabetes. Whole-study findings and limits: There was a moderate but significant shortening of TCRB CDR3s in all four CD4+ subsets of Type 1 diabetes patients.

Sequencing targeted expressed TCRB transcripts, as all isolated RNA had been reverse transcribed. Sequenced by immunoSEQ multiplex PCR; TCRdb stores in-frame clones only, minus some. In the table there are tens of thousands of clones, almost 50% of which are singletons. CD4+ naive, central memory, regulatory and stem cell-like memory cells were sorted via CD45RO/CCR7/CD25/CD127/CD95/CD27. This clone showed up just once. Its target is unknown. CDR1 is MNHEY, CDR2 SVGAGI, per germline. The CDR3 runs to 15 residues. V lost 6 bases, J lost 2 bases, and 16 bases lay in between. V and J are TRBV6-5 and TRBJ1-2; possibly TRBD1 for D (6 bases). Sequencing used central memory CD4+ T cells from blood. This TCR derives from a man aged 25 to 45 with type 1 diabetes. The chain's CDR3 is CASRPPGQSNYGYTF. The CDR3 DNA reads as TGTGCCAGCAGACCACCTGGACAGTCGAACTATGGCTACACCTTC.